The 14 T cell receptor beta chains below all came from one sample that was sequenced in a study of T cell responses to AZD1222 COVID-19 vaccine. Method: immunoSEQ multiplex PCR; TCRdb's copy keeps in-frame clones and lacks some. Of over 150,000 clones listed, roughly 85% are singletons. The starting material was peripheral blood, obtained 28 days after the second AZD1222 dose. Receptors originate from an adult who received the AZD1222 COVID-19 vaccine.

The chain has TRBV19 and TRBJ1-4; TRBD1 is a possible D gene (5 bases). Germline V CDR1 and CDR2: LNHDA, SQIVND (reference sequence). The CDR3 has 22 residues. Trimming left V 7 bases short and J 4 bases short, with 37 bases between. The CDR3, as DNA: TGTGCCAGTACCCCACTAAAAGTCCGGGAGCAAAGAGGGGCAGGTGGTAATGAAAAACTGTTTTTT. Its protein product is CASTPLKVREQRGAGGNEKLFF.

The genes are TRBV4-2 and TRBJ2-1, with D maybe TRBD2 (7 bases). Germline V gene lookup returns CDR1 LGHNA and CDR2 YNFKEQ. The CDR3 extends over 16 amino acids. The germline V and J ends were trimmed by 5 bases and 4 bases, with 18 bases remaining between them. The CDR3 here is CASSLRWGGQYNEQFF. The CDR3 DNA follows: TGTGCCAGCAGCTTACGTTGGGGGGGGCAATACAATGAGCAGTTCTTC.

This clone was counted a single time. The chain carries TRBV14 and TRBJ2-7; D remains unclear. Trimming removed 4 bases from V and 9 bases from J, with 16 bases in between. This CDR3 comprises 13 residues. The germline V gene encodes CDR1 SGHDN and CDR2 FVKESK. CDR3 amino acids: CASSLRRSGGQYF. For the CDR3, the DNA is TGTGCCAGCAGCCTACGCCGGAGTGGCGGGCAGTACTTC.

The rearrangement uses TRBV2 and TRBJ2-5; tentatively, D is TRBD1 (6 bases). V dropped 3 bases and J dropped 4 bases, with 18 bases sitting between them. The CDR3 is 16 residues long. From germline, CDR1 is SNHLY and CDR2 FYNNEI. CDR3 loop: CASSDPGQLKGETQYF. DNA of the CDR3: TGTGCCAGCAGTGATCCCGGACAGCTCAAAGGAGAGACCCAGTACTTC.

The chain employs TRBV15 and TRBJ1-2; 8 nucleotides line up with TRBD1. Germline V lookup: CDR1 LNHNV, CDR2 YYDKDF (reference sequence). This CDR3 contains 12 residues. Trimming took 5 bases from V and 8 from J; bases not matched to a gene: 4. CDR3 coding DNA: TGTGCCACCAGCGGGGACAGGAGCGGCTACACCTTC. Translation: CATSGDRSGYTF.

The chain's CDR3 is CASSQGRGGTAYEQYF. CDR3 DNA sequence: TGCGCCAGCAGCCAAGGACGAGGCGGGACAGCCTACGAGCAGTACTTC. The chain is built from TRBV4-1 and TRBJ2-7; a possible D gene is TRBD1 (7 bases). V shed 1 base and J shed 2 bases, with 15 bases lying between them. The CDR3 runs 16 residues. Germline V lookup: CDR1 MGHRA, CDR2 YSYEKL.

This clone was recorded only once. The chain is built from TRBV27 and TRBJ1-2, with TRBD1 matching over 7 bases. This CDR3 contains 17 residues. Germline V gene sequence: CDR1 MNHEY, CDR2 SMNVEV (reference sequence). V dropped 0 bases and J dropped 0; count of bases not matched to a gene: 7. CDR3: CASSLSYRDSPNYGYTF. CDR3 in DNA: TGTGCCAGCAGTTTATCGTACCGGGACAGTCCTAACTATGGCTACACCTTC.

This rearrangement joins TRBV7-2 to TRBJ2-5, with 9 bases fitting TRBD1. With V trimmed by 5 bases and J by 3 bases, 7 bases remained unmatched. Germline CDR1 SGHTA, CDR2 FQGNSA. The CDR3 length is 15 residues. The CDR3 bases are TGTGCCAGCAGCCCCACAGGGGGCCGGGAAGAGACCCAGTACTTC. Its protein is CASSPTGGREETQYF.

The chain joins TRBV3-1 (or the pseudogene TRBV3-2) to TRBJ1-6; D remains unclear. There are 16 residues in the CDR3. Trimming removed 1 base from V and 1 base from J, with 8 bases in between. Germline V gives CDR1 LGHDT, CDR2 YNNKEL (reference sequence). The CDR3 region is CASSQVSVSYNSPLHF. CDR3 nucleotide sequence: TGTGCCAGCAGCCAAGTGAGCGTTTCCTATAATTCACCCCTCCACTTT.

This rearrangement joins TRBV19 to TRBJ2-3; 9 bases align to TRBD2. V trimming: 3 bases; J trimming: 5 bases; junction bases outside the gene matches: 9. Germline lookup yields CDR1 LNHDA and CDR2 SQIVND (reference sequence). This CDR3 spans 16 amino acids. CDR3 DNA sequence: TGTGCCAGTAGTATCTTGGGCGGGGGGGCGGTAGATACGCAGTATTTT. It encodes CASSILGGGAVDTQYF. Full variable domain (missing parts from reference TRBV19 and TRBJ2-3): DGGITQSPKYLFRKEGQNVTLSCEQNLNHDAMYWYRQDPGQGLRLIYYSQIVNDFQKGDIAEGYSVSREKKESFPLTVTSAQKNPTAFYLCASSILGGGAVDTQYFGPGTRLTVL.

This rearrangement joins TRBV11-2 to TRBJ2-3; TRBD1 aligns across 8 bases. The CDR3 totals 17 residues. Trimming at V came to 4 bases and at J to 5 bases, leaving 14 bases not matched to a gene. The germline gives CDR1 SGHAT, CDR2 FQNNGV. The CDR3 DNA reads TGTGCCAGCAGCTCCCAGGGGGCCCCGACCGCTCTAGATACGCAGTATTTT. The encoded protein is CASSSQGAPTALDTQYF.

Concerning this clone: A junction end diverges from the germline sequence, so it may reflect a read error. The J gene is TRBJ2-7, the V gene TRBV6-1; D possibly uses TRBD1 or TRBD2 (5 bases each). The CDR3 consists of 15 residues. CDR1 is MNHNS and CDR2 is SASEGT in the germline V gene. The CDR3 region is CASREGGRVRYEQYF. The CDR3 coding sequence is TGTGCCAGCAGGGAAGGAGGCAGGGTAAGGTACGAGCAGTACTTC.

This chain uses TRBV5-1 with TRBJ2-5, with 7 bases matching TRBD2. This CDR3 has 17 amino acids. Germline V gene sequence: CDR1 SGHRS, CDR2 YFSETQ. CDR3 bases: TGCGACCCCATCTTGGCTTGGGGGGGTTGGTACCAAGAGACCCAGTACTTC. This codes for CDPILAWGGWYQETQYF. The variable domain in full, with the rest retrieved from reference TRBV5-1 and TRBJ2-5, is KAGVTQTPRYLIKTRGQQVTLSCSPISGHRSVSWYQQTPGQGLQFLFEYFSETQRNKGNFPGRFSGRQFSNSRSEMNVSTLELGDSALYLCDPILAWGGWYQETQYFGPGTRLLVL.

The rearrangement uses TRBV2 and TRBJ1-1; D call uncertain. V lost 4 bases and J lost 0, with 6 bases in between. The CDR3 loop spans 13 amino acids. The V gene's germline CDR1 is SNHLY and CDR2 FYNNEI. CDR3 loop: CASSVGLNTEAFF. CDR3 bases: TGTGCCAGCAGTGTTGGTCTGAACACTGAAGCTTTCTTT.